This T cell receptor beta chain is from a study of T cell clonotyping in hematopoietic cell transplantation. Sequencing used immunoSEQ multiplex PCR; TCRdb keeps in-frame clones, though not all of them. Among under 45,000 clones listed, 88% were seen once. V was shortened by 4 bases and J by 0 bases, with 9 bases between the two germline ends. Germline V gene sequence: CDR1 LGHNA, CDR2 YSLEER. The CDR3 is 15 amino acids. The source of this sequence is a woman aged 40 to 50 in good health. Some clones in this sample may be carry-over from other donors' samples. The chain employs TRBV4-3 and TRBJ2-2; perhaps TRBD2 as D (7 bases). The sample taken for sequencing was peripheral blood mononuclear cells. This CDR3 is CASSPGGANTGELFF. In nucleotides, the CDR3 is TGCGCCAGCAGCCCGGGGGGCGCGAACACCGGGGAGCTGTTTTTT.